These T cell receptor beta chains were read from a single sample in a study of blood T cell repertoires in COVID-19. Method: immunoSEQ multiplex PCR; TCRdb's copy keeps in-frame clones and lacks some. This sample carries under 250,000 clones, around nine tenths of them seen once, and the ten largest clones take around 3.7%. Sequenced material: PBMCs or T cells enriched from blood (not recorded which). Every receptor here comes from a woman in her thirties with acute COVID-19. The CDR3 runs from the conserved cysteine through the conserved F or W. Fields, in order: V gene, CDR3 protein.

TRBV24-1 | CATSEAGGADTQYF
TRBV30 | CAWNRVIAGTEAFF
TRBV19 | CASSIAGRGTEAFF
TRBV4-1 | CASSPQGKVFEQYF
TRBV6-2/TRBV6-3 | CASSYSGWRRDNSPLHF
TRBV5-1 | CASSEAGRYNEQFF
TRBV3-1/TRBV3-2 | CASSPRIRQGEQYF
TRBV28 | CASSLSNYRTGLLETQYF
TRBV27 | CASSLSSRGNNSPLHF
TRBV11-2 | CASSFPLFF
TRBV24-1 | CANLRGGVTDTQYF
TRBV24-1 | CATSDSGFTSTDTQYF
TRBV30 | CAWSGLAGRYEQYF
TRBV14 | CASSPIAGGRITGELFF
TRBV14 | CASSSGGTVSTDTQYF
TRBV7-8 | CASSLGDRVHTGELFF